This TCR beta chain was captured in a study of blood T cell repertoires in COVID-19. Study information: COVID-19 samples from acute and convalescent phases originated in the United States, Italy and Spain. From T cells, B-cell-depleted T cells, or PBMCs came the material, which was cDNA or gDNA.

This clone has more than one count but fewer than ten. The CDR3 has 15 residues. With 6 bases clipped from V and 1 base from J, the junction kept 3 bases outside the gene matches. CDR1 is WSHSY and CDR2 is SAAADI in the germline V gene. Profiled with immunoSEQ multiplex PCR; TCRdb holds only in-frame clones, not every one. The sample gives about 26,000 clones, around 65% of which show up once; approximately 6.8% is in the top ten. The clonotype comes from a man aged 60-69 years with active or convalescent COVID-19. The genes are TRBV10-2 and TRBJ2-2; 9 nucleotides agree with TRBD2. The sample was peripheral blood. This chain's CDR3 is CASRGLALNTGELFF. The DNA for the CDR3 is TGCGCCAGCAGGGGACTAGCTTTGAACACCGGGGAGCTGTTTTTT.